In this sample, the clone carrying this T cell receptor (beta chain) turned up many times. Germline V CDR1 and CDR2: MNHEY, SVGEGT. Between the trimmed V and J ends, which lost 6 bases and 0 bases, there was a span of 6 bases. The CDR3 consists of 12 residues. Time point defined: pre-sensitization, week 0. Treatment denoted: therapeutic diphenylcyclopropenone sensitization with weekly scalp DPC. This sample stems from a study of human T cells and chemical hapten exposure. MiXCR was run by TCRdb on the RACE reads, yielding one entry per CDR3 protein. The sample lists around 95,000 distinct CDR3 sequences, approximately 11% occurring once.

The receptor was derived from a woman in her fifties or sixties with alopecia areata. Some clones in this sample may be carry-over from other donors' samples. The chain uses TRBV6-2 or TRBV6-3 and TRBJ2-7, with unresolved D. Sequencing used whole blood, obtained in connection with sensitization to the hapten diphenylcyclopropenone (DPC). The CDR3 sequence: CASRASSYEQYF. CDR3 DNA: TGTGCCAGCAGGGCGAGCTCCTACGAGCAGTACTTC.